Listed below are T cell receptor beta chains from one sample, sequenced in a study of cytotoxic CD8 clonotypes in ibrutinib-treated CLL. The assay was immunoSEQ multiplex PCR, and TCRdb's table has in-frame clones only and misses some. The sample includes around 310,000 clones, around four fifths of them seen just once. Sequenced material: PBMCs, taken before ibrutinib treatment. These receptors all stem from a human donor with chronic lymphocytic leukemia. The CDR3 runs from the conserved cysteine through the conserved F or W. D genes are given only for firm matches. For some rows the clone size is stated as once, few or many, or as a class when expanded; others skip it.

TRBJ1-5	-	TRBV10-3	-	TGTGCCTCTCGGGTAGGGGTTGACAATCAGCCCCAGCATTTT	CASRVGVDNQPQHF
TRBJ1-1	-	TRBV5-4	TRBD1	TGTGCCAGCAGCCGGTCCCGGGACAGGGGGAACACTGAAGCTTTCTTT	CASSRSRDRGNTEAFF
TRBJ2-3	-	TRBV11-2	-	TGTGCCAGCAGCTTAGTGAAAAGCACAGATACGCAGTATTTT	CASSLVKSTDTQYF
TRBJ2-1	-	TRBV9	TRBD1	TGTGCCAGCAACCCGGGACAGGGACTCCACGGGCAGTTCTTC	CASNPGQGLHGQFF
TRBJ2-5	few	TRBV18	-	TGTGCCAGCTCACCAGGGGGAGACGAGACCCAGTACTTC	CASSPGGDETQYF
TRBJ2-1	-	TRBV6-1	-	TGTGCCAGCGGAGCTACTCCCTACAATGAGCAGTTCTTC	CASGATPYNEQFF
TRBJ1-2	once	TRBV7-9	-	TGTGCCAGCAGCCAGACGTCACAGTCCTATGGCTACACCTTC	CASSQTSQSYGYTF
TRBJ2-7	few	TRBV7-8	-	TGTGCCAGCAGCTCTTCGGGCTCCTACGAGCAGTACTTC	CASSSSGSYEQYF
TRBJ2-3	-	TRBV5-1	-	TGCGCCAGCAGCTTGTTTGTACAGGGTGGACCCGATACGCAGTATTTT	CASSLFVQGGPDTQYF
TRBJ2-7	-	TRBV29-1	TRBD2	TGCAGCGTGCGACTAGCGGGGTCCTACGAGCAGTACTTC	CSVRLAGSYEQYF
TRBJ1-1	-	TRBV4-3	-	TGCGCCAGCAGCCAAGTTCCGCGGAACACTGAAGCTTTCTTT	CASSQVPRNTEAFF
TRBJ2-2	-	TRBV7-6	-	TGTGCCAGCAGCTTAAACCCGACAGGGAACACCGGGGAGCTGTTTTTT	CASSLNPTGNTGELFF
TRBJ1-2	-	TRBV2	-	TGTGCCAGCGTAGAAGGGACGGGAGTGGGCCTCTATGGCTACACCTTC	CASVEGTGVGLYGYTF
TRBJ2-7	-	TRBV9	-	TGTGCCAGCAGCGTCAACCCCAACTCCTACGAGCAGTACTTC	CASSVNPNSYEQYF
TRBJ2-1	few	TRBV18	TRBD2	TGTGCCAGCTCACCAACACTAGCGGGAGGGCCTGGTGAGCAGTTCTTC	CASSPTLAGGPGEQFF
TRBJ2-7	-	TRBV7-2	-	TGTGCCAGCACCAAAAAGGGTGTCGGCCCTCCTTACGAGCAGTACTTC	CASTKKGVGPPYEQYF
TRBJ2-7	-	TRBV7-9	-	TGTGCCAGCAGCTCCCGACAGAGGGGTCACGAGCAGTACTTC	CASSSRQRGHEQYF
TRBJ2-4	-	TRBV6-5	TRBD2	TGTGCCAGCAGATCACGAAGCGGGAGCGGAAACATTCAGTACTTC	CASRSRSGSGNIQYF
TRBJ1-2	few	TRBV2	-	TGTGCCAGCAGTGATCAACGGAGGATATGGAACTATGGCTACACCTTC	CASSDQRRIWNYGYTF
TRBJ2-7	-	TRBV11-2	TRBD1	TGTGCCAGCAGCTCGACCGGGACAGGGGGGTACGAGCAGTACTTC	CASSSTGTGGYEQYF
TRBJ2-2	-	TRBV11-2	TRBD1	TGTGCCAGCAGCTGGGGGACAGGTTTGATTGGGGAGCTGTTTTTT	CASSWGTGLIGELFF
TRBJ2-7	-	TRBV5-1	-	TGCGCCAGCAGCAAGGGATACCCAGCCCACGAGCAGTACTTC	CASSKGYPAHEQYF
TRBJ2-1	-	TRBV13	TRBD2	TGTGCCAGCAGCTTAATATATCGAGCGGGAGGGCCCAATGAGCAGTTCTTC	CASSLIYRAGGPNEQFF
TRBJ2-7	-	TRBV7-3	TRBD2	TGTGCCAGCAGCTTAGTAGCGGGAGCTGGGAACGAGCAGTACTTC	CASSLVAGAGNEQYF
TRBJ1-2	few	TRBV7-9	TRBD1	TGTGCCAGCAGCCCAGGACAGGGACAAATCCCGGCTTCCTATGGCTACACCTTC	CASSPGQGQIPASYGYTF
TRBJ2-7	-	TRBV5-1	TRBD2	TGCGCCAGCAGCCCGGCGGGGGGTGGGGTGTCCTACGAGCAGTACTTC	CASSPAGGGVSYEQYF
TRBJ2-3	once	TRBV28	TRBD2	TGTGCCAGCAGGAACCCCGGACTAGCGAGACACTCAGATACGCAGTATTTT	CASRNPGLARHSDTQYF
TRBJ2-5	-	TRBV5-6	-	TGTGCCAGCAGCTATTGGGGACGACTATTCCAAGAGACCCAGTACTTC	CASSYWGRLFQETQYF
TRBJ1-1	-	TRBV7-2	-	TGTGCCAGCAGATTTAGTTATAAGAGCACTGAAGCTTTCTTT	CASRFSYKSTEAFF
TRBJ2-7	-	TRBV30	TRBD1	TGTGCCTGGAGTGTGGGGACAGGCAGTTTCTACGAGCAGTACTTC	CAWSVGTGSFYEQYF
TRBJ1-5	-	TRBV18	TRBD1	TGTGCCAGCTCACAAAGGACAGGGGGAGATCAGCCCCAGCATTTT	CASSQRTGGDQPQHF
TRBJ2-1	-	TRBV29-1	TRBD2	TGCAGCGTTGAATTCGGGAGGGCCGTAGGTGAGCAGTTCTTC	CSVEFGRAVGEQFF
TRBJ1-2	-	TRBV9	TRBD1	TGTGCCAGCAGCGTAGCCACAGGGGTATCGTACTATGGCTACACCTTC	CASSVATGVSYYGYTF
TRBJ2-2	once	TRBV7-9	-	TGTGCCAGCAGCTCAGGGGCAGGGAACACCGGGGAGCTGTTTTTT	CASSSGAGNTGELFF
TRBJ2-1	-	TRBV15	-	TGTGCCACCAGCAGGGGGCCAGGGCACCTATACAATGAGCAGTTCTTC	CATSRGPGHLYNEQFF
TRBJ2-7	few	TRBV5-1	-	TGCGCCAGCAGCTCCGGGATCCACTTATCATACTACGAGCAGTACTTC	CASSSGIHLSYYEQYF
TRBJ1-5	-	TRBV11-2	-	TGTGCCAGCAGCTTAGATGGCAGGGGATGGGGTCAGCCCCAGCATTTT	CASSLDGRGWGQPQHF
TRBJ2-1	-	TRBV10-1	TRBD2	TGCGCCAGCAGTGAGCCCCGGGACGGCTATAGCGGGACGACTTACAATGAGCAGTTCTTC	CASSEPRDGYSGTTYNEQFF
TRBJ2-5	-	TRBV4-3	-	TGCGCCAGCAGCGAAAGGGAACAAGAGACCCAGTACTTC	CASSEREQETQYF
TRBJ1-1	-	TRBV5-1	-	TGCGCCAGCAGCTTGAGGTTTGACACTGAAGCTTTCTTT	CASSLRFDTEAFF
TRBJ2-1	-	TRBV2	TRBD2	TGTGCCAGCAGTACCGGGACTAGTGGTTTCGATGAGCAGTTCTTC	CASSTGTSGFDEQFF